A selection of T cell receptor beta chains follows, all from one sample in a study of cytomegalovirus exposure and HLA in healthy donors. Method: immunoSEQ multiplex PCR; TCRdb's copy keeps in-frame clones and lacks some. The sample includes around 240,000 clones, about 80% of them seen just once. The sample consisted of PBMCs. These receptors all stem from a woman in her thirties or forties in good health and CMV-seropositive. Both conserved end residues are part of each CDR3. The D gene is left open where the match is weak. Expanded clones get a size class; other rows say once, few or many, or leave the size out.

j_gene	v_gene	abundance	d_gene	CDR3aa	CDR3nt
TRBJ2-1	TRBV9	-	TRBD2	CASSGGTKDEQFF	TGTGCCAGCAGCGGCGGGACTAAGGATGAGCAGTTCTTC
TRBJ1-1	TRBV7-6	-	TRBD1	CASSRNPRGPTEAFF	TGTGCCAGCAGCCGAAATCCCAGGGGGCCCACTGAAGCTTTCTTT
TRBJ1-2	TRBV7-9	-	-	CASSPPKRRLYGYTF	TGTGCCAGCAGCCCCCCTAAACGGAGACTCTATGGCTACACCTTC
TRBJ2-7	TRBV5-1	-	TRBD2	CASSFFEAGGGYEQYF	TGCGCCAGCAGCTTCTTCGAGGCGGGAGGAGGGTACGAGCAGTACTTC
TRBJ1-5	TRBV7-9	-	-	CASSSGYQPQHF	TGTGCCAGCAGTTCGGGGTATCAGCCCCAGCATTTT
TRBJ2-7	TRBV4-3	few	TRBD2	CASSRRTSGRLGEQYF	TGCGCCAGCAGCCGACGGACTAGCGGGAGACTGGGCGAGCAGTACTTC
TRBJ2-4	TRBV5-1	-	-	CASSAAFSGSGNIQYF	TGCGCCAGCAGCGCCGCTTTTAGCGGCTCGGGAAACATTCAGTACTTC
TRBJ1-2	TRBV5-4	-	-	CASSKAGGALAVLGYTF	TGTGCCAGCAGCAAGGCGGGGGGCGCATTAGCTGTGCTTGGCTACACCTTC
TRBJ2-1	TRBV11-3	-	TRBD2	CASSFIGLAGVGSYNEQFF	TGTGCCAGCAGCTTTATTGGACTAGCGGGAGTGGGCTCCTACAATGAGCAGTTCTTC
TRBJ1-5	TRBV30	-	TRBD1	CAWTRRDRVRRNQPQHF	TGTGCCTGGACTCGCCGGGACAGGGTTCGGCGCAATCAGCCCCAGCATTTT
TRBJ1-1	TRBV6-5	-	TRBD1	CASSQRQGLNTEAFF	TGTGCCAGCAGTCAAAGACAGGGGCTGAACACTGAAGCTTTCTTT